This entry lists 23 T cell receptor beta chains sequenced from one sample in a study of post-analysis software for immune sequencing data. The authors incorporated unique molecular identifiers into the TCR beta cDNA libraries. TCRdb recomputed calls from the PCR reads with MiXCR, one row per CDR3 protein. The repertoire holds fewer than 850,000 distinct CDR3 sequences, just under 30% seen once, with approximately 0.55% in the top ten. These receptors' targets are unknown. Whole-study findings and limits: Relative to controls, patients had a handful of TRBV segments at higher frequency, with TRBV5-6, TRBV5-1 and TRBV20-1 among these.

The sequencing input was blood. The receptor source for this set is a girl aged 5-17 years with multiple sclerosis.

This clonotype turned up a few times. CDR3 in amino acids: CASSQDRKGHSYNEQFF. The CDR3 bases are TGCGCCAGCAGCCAAGATAGGAAGGGGCACTCCTACAATGAGCAGTTCTTC. This sequence joins TRBV4-1 and TRBJ2-1; tentatively, D is TRBD1 (5 bases). The CDR3 covers 17 residues. Germline V gene sequence: CDR1 MGHRA, CDR2 YSYEKL. V was clipped by 0 bases and J by 0 bases, with 12 bases between them.

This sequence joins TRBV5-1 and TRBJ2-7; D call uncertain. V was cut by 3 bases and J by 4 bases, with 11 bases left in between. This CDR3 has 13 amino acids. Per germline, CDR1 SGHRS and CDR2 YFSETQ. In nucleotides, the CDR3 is TGCGCCAGCAGCTCGGCACCTGATTACGAGCAGTACTTC. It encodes CASSSAPDYEQYF.

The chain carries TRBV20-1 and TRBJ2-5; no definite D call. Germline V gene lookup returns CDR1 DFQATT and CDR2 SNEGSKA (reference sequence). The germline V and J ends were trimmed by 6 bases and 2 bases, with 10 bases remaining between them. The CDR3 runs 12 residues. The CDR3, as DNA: TGCAGTGCCCACCGACATCAAGAGACCCAGTACTTC. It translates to CSAHRHQETQYF.

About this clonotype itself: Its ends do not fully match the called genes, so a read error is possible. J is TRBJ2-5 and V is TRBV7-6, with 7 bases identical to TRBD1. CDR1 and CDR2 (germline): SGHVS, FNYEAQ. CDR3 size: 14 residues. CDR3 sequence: CAGSLDRDQETQYF. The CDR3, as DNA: TGTGCCGGCAGCTTAGACAGGGACCAAGAGACCCAGTACTTC.

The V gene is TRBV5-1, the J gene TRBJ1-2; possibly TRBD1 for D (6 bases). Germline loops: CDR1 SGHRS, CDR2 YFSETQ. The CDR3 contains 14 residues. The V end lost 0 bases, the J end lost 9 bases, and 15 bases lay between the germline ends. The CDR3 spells CASSLETGGGSYTF. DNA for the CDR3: TGCGCCAGCAGCTTGGAAACCGGGGGCGGAAGCTACACCTTC.

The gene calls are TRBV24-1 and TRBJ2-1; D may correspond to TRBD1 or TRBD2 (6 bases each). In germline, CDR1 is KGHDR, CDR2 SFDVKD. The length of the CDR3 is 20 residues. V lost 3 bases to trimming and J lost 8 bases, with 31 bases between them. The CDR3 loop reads CATSDRRGDLPSRFFDEQFF. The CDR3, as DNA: TGTGCCACCAGTGATAGGAGGGGGGATCTTCCCTCCCGATTCTTCGATGAGCAGTTCTTC.

CDR3 sequence reads: CASSQGQGRGYGYTF. The DNA of the CDR3 is TGTGCCAGCAGTCAGGGCCAGGGCCGCGGCTATGGCTACACCTTC. The gene calls are TRBV12-3 or TRBV12-4 and TRBJ1-2, with D possibly TRBD1 on 5 matching bases. V was clipped by 5 bases and J by 4 bases, with 17 bases between them. The CDR3 contains 15 residues.

The CDR3 coding sequence is TGTGCCAGCAGTTACTCGTCAGTGATCTCTGGGGCCAACGTCCTGACTTTC. Protein: CASSYSSVISGANVLTF. This sequence joins TRBV6-2 or TRBV6-3 and TRBJ2-6; D uncertain. The CDR3 is made up of 17 amino acids. V was trimmed by 0 bases and J by 0 bases, leaving 9 bases between them. Germline CDR1 is MNHEY and CDR2 is SVGEGT.

Here the CDR3 reads CASSSSQGSLSYNEQFF. DNA of the CDR3: TGTGCCAGCAGCTCCTCGCAAGGCAGTCTCTCCTACAATGAGCAGTTCTTC. V usage is TRBV7-8 and J usage is TRBJ2-1, with unresolved D. The CDR3 totals 17 residues. Germline CDR1 is SGHVS and CDR2 is FQNEAQ. V lost 4 bases and J lost 0, with 16 bases in between.

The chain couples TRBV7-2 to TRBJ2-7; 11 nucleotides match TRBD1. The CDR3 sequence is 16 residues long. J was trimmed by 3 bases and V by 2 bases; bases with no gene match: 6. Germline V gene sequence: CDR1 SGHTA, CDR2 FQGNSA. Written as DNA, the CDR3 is TGTGCCAGCAGCTTAATGGTTGGGACAGGGGGCTACGAGCAGTACTTC. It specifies CASSLMVGTGGYEQYF.

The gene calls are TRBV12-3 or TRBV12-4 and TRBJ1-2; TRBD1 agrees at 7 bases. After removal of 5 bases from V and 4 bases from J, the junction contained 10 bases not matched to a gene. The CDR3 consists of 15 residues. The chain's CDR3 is CASSRRTGVPYGYTF. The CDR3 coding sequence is TGTGCCAGCAGTCGGAGAACAGGGGTCCCCTATGGCTACACCTTC.

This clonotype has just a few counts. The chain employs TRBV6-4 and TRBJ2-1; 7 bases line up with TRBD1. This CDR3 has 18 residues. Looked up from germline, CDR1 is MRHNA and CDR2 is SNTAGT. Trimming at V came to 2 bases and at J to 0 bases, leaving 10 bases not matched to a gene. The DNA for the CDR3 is TGTGCCAGCAGTGACCCGGACAGGATACGAAGCTCCTACAATGAGCAGTTCTTC. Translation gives CASSDPDRIRSSYNEQFF.

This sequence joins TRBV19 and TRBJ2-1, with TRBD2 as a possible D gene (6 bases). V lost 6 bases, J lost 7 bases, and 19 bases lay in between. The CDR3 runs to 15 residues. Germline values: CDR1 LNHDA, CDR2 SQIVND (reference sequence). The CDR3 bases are TGTGCCAGTAGCCTGACGACCGGGACTCGGAATGAGCAGTTCTTC. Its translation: CASSLTTGTRNEQFF.

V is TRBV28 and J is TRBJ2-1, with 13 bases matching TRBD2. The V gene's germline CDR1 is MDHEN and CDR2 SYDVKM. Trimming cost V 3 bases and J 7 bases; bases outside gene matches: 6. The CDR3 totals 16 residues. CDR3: CASSFRTSGSWNEQFF. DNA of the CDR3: TGTGCCAGCAGTTTTCGGACTAGCGGGAGTTGGAATGAGCAGTTCTTC. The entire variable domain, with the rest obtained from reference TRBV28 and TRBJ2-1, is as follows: DVKVTQSSRYLVKRTGEKVFLECVQDMDHENMFWYRQDPGLGLRLIYFSYDVKMKEKGDIPEGYSVSREKKERFSLILESASTNQTSMYLCASSFRTSGSWNEQFFGPGTRLTVL.

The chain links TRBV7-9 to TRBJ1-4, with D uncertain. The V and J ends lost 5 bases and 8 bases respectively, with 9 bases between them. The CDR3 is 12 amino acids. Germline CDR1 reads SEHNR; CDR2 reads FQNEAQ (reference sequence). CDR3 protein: CASSHPDEKLFF. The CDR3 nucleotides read TGTGCCAGCAGCCATCCGGACGAAAAACTGTTTTTT. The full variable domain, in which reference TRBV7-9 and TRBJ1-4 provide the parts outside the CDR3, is DTGVSQNPRHKITKRGQNVTFRCDPISEHNRLYWYRQTLGQGPEFLTYFQNEAQLEKSRLLSDRFSAERPKGSFSTLEIQRTEQGDSAMYLCASSHPDEKLFFGSGTQLSVL.

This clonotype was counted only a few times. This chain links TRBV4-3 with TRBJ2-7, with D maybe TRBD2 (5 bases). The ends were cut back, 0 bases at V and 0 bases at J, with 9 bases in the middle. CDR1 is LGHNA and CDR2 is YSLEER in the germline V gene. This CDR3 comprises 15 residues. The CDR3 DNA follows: TGCGCCAGCAGCCAAGACAGGAGGAGCTCCTACGAGCAGTACTTC. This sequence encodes CASSQDRRSSYEQYF.

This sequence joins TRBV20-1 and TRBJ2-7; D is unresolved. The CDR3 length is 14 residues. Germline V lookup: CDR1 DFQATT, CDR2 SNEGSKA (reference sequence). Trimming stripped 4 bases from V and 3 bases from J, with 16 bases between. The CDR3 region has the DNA TGCAGTGCTATCCCAGCAGGACCCTACTACGAGCAGTACTTC. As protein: CSAIPAGPYYEQYF.

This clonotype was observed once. CDR3: CASSSTGLGYGYTF. The DNA of the CDR3 is TGCGCCAGCAGCTCGACGGGACTGGGCTATGGCTACACCTTC. V usage is TRBV5-1 and J usage is TRBJ1-2, with D perhaps TRBD1 (5 bases). Germline CDR1 reads SGHRS; CDR2 reads YFSETQ. V lost 3 bases and J 4 bases, leaving 13 bases between the germline ends. The CDR3 loop spans 14 amino acids. Supplemented by reference TRBV5-1 and TRBJ1-2, the full variable domain reads KAGVTQTPRYLIKTRGQQVTLSCSPISGHRSVSWYQQTPGQGLQFLFEYFSETQRNKGNFPGRFSGRQFSNSRSEMNVSTLELGDSALYLCASSSTGLGYGYTFGSGTRLTVV.

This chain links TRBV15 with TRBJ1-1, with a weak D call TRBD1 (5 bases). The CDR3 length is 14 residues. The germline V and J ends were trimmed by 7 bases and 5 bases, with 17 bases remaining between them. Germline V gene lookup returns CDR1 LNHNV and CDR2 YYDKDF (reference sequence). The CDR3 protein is CATTPGSAKTEAFF. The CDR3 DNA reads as TGTGCCACCACCCCAGGGTCCGCAAAAACTGAAGCTTTCTTT.

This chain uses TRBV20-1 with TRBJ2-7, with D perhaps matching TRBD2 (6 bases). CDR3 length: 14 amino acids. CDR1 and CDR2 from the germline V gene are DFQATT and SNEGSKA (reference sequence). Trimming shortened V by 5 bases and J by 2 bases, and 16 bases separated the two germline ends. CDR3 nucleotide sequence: TGCAGTGCTCCCACGCCGGGACTCGCCTACGAGCAGTACTTC. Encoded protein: CSAPTPGLAYEQYF.

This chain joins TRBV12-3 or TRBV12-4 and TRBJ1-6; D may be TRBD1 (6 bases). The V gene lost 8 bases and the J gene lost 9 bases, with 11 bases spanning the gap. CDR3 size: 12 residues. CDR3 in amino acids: CASSAGVSPLHF. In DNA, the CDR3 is TGTGCCAGCTCGGCAGGGGTTTCACCCCTCCACTTT.

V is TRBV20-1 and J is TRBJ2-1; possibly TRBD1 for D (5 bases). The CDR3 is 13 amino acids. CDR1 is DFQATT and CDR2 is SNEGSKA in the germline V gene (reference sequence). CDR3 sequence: CSATVTVYNEQFF. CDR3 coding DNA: TGCAGCGCGACTGTGACAGTCTACAATGAGCAGTTCTTC.

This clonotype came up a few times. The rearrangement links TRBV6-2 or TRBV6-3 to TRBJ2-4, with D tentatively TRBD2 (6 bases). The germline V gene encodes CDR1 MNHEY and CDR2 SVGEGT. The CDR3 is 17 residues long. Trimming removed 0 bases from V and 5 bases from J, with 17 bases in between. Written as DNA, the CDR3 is TGTGCCAGCAGTTACTCTCTGGCGGCGGGACGAGAAAACATTCAGTACTTC. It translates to CASSYSLAAGRENIQYF.